These T cell receptor beta chains were read from a single sample in a study of T cell responses to AZD1222 COVID-19 vaccine. Some clones are missing from TCRdb's copy, which holds only in-frame ones; the method was immunoSEQ multiplex PCR. The sample consists of 110,000 to 150,000 clones, around nine tenths of them appearing once. This material consisted of peripheral blood, taken on day 0 of AZD1222 vaccination. The source of these receptors is an adult in good health. CDR3s include the opening cysteine and the closing phenylalanine or tryptophan. The order of the fields is D gene, clone size, V gene, J gene, CDR3 DNA, CDR3 protein. D genes are given only for firm matches. The size entry is marked missing in some rows and otherwise reads once, few, many or a size class.

D: NA; size: NA; V: TRBV6-5; J: TRBJ1-1; DNA: TGTGCCAGCAGTTACGCAGACCTGATAATGAACACTGAAGCTTTCTTT; CDR3: CASSYADLIMNTEAFF
D: TRBD2; size: NA; V: TRBV5-1; J: TRBJ2-1; DNA: TGCGCCAGCAGCTTTCCGAGCGGGAGTCACAATGAGCAGTTCTTC; CDR3: CASSFPSGSHNEQFF
D: NA; size: NA; V: TRBV5-6; J: TRBJ1-1; DNA: TGTGCCAGCAGCTTGGTTCAGGCGGCCCCAGCTTTCTTT; CDR3: CASSLVQAAPAFF
D: NA; size: NA; V: TRBV6-5; J: TRBJ2-7; DNA: TGTGCCATAGCACGTAAGGCCTCGTACGAGCAGTACTTC; CDR3: CAIARKASYEQYF
D: NA; size: NA; V: TRBV2; J: TRBJ1-4; DNA: TGTGCCAGCACGACTCCTGCGATCACTAATGAAAAACTGTTTTTT; CDR3: CASTTPAITNEKLFF
D: NA; size: NA; V: TRBV6-5; J: TRBJ2-7; DNA: TGTGCCAGCAGCCTGCGTGGCACGGACCCTTACGAGCAGTACTTC; CDR3: CASSLRGTDPYEQYF
D: NA; size: NA; V: TRBV6-2/TRBV6-3; J: TRBJ1-2; DNA: TGTGCCAGCAGCCAAGACAGCTATGGCTACACCTTC; CDR3: CASSQDSYGYTF
D: TRBD1; size: NA; V: TRBV19; J: TRBJ1-1; DNA: TGTGCCAGTAGTATTCGGACAGGGGGCTCGAACACTGAAGCTTTCTTT; CDR3: CASSIRTGGSNTEAFF
D: NA; size: NA; V: TRBV28; J: TRBJ2-7; DNA: TGTGCCAGCCGTTTTCTCGGAGGTGGGGTTGGCGAGCAGTACTTC; CDR3: CASRFLGGGVGEQYF
D: NA; size: NA; V: TRBV6-5; J: TRBJ2-7; DNA: TGTGCCAGCAGTTACGACACATCCCGCGAGCAGTACTTC; CDR3: CASSYDTSREQYF
D: NA; size: NA; V: TRBV6-5; J: TRBJ2-7; DNA: TGTGCCAGCAGATCAAAGCGGGACAGACCCTACGAGCAGTACTTC; CDR3: CASRSKRDRPYEQYF
D: NA; size: once; V: TRBV3-1/TRBV3-2; J: TRBJ1-2; DNA: TGTGCCAGCAGCCTGGCTTACTATGGCTACACCTTC; CDR3: CASSLAYYGYTF
D: TRBD1; size: NA; V: TRBV20-1; J: TRBJ2-7; DNA: TGCAGTGCGAGTCGACCGGGACAGGGAAAATACTTC; CDR3: CSASRPGQGKYF
D: TRBD1; size: NA; V: TRBV30; J: TRBJ2-7; DNA: TGTGCCTGGAGGGGTGGGACAGGGAGAGAAGCGGGACAGTACTTC; CDR3: CAWRGGTGREAGQYF
D: NA; size: NA; V: TRBV18; J: TRBJ1-2; DNA: TGTGCCAGCTCACCACCGAATGAATATGGCTACACCTTC; CDR3: CASSPPNEYGYTF
D: NA; size: NA; V: TRBV19; J: TRBJ1-3; DNA: TGTGCCAGTAGTGCCGGACCGATATCTGGAAACACCATATATTTT; CDR3: CASSAGPISGNTIYF
D: TRBD2; size: NA; V: TRBV10-1; J: TRBJ2-5; DNA: TGCGCCAGCAGTCCGTCGGGAGGCCAAGAGACCCAGTACTTC; CDR3: CASSPSGGQETQYF
D: NA; size: NA; V: TRBV9; J: TRBJ2-7; DNA: TGTGCCAGCAGCCCCCAAGTTTCAGCCTACGAGCAGTACTTC; CDR3: CASSPQVSAYEQYF
D: TRBD1; size: NA; V: TRBV29-1; J: TRBJ2-5; DNA: TGCAGCGCGGGACAGGGGACCCTAAGGCAAGAGACCCAGTACTTC; CDR3: CSAGQGTLRQETQYF
D: NA; size: NA; V: TRBV7-9; J: TRBJ2-1; DNA: TGTGCCAGCAGCTCGAGTCCCGGGACCCCTGGGGTTAACAATGAGCAGTTCTTC; CDR3: CASSSSPGTPGVNNEQFF
D: NA; size: NA; V: TRBV11-2; J: TRBJ2-7; DNA: TGTGCCAGCAGCTTAGGTATGGAGGGGGGACTCACCTACGAGCAGTACTTC; CDR3: CASSLGMEGGLTYEQYF
D: NA; size: NA; V: TRBV7-2; J: TRBJ2-7; DNA: TGTGCCAGCAGCTTCAAGTACGAGCAGTACTTC; CDR3: CASSFKYEQYF